Following are 23 T cell receptor beta chains from one sample sequenced in a study of blood T cell repertoires in COVID-19. The table came from immunoSEQ multiplex PCR; TCRdb's copy has only in-frame clones and leaves some out. The table shows 120,000 or so clones, with about 80% occurring only once. Specimen: peripheral blood. These receptor sequences come from a woman aged 80 or older with acute or convalescent COVID-19.

The V and J genes are TRBV30 and TRBJ1-4, with 7 bases matching TRBD1. Germline CDR1 is GTSNPN and CDR2 is SVGIG (reference sequence). The trim removed 0 bases at V and 7 bases at J, leaving 8 bases unmatched. This CDR3 has 15 residues. The CDR3 DNA reads TGTGCCTGGAGTGTATTACAGGGGAAGAGTGAAAAACTGTTTTTT. Encoded protein: CAWSVLQGKSEKLFF.

CDR3 protein: CASSQASSGNTIYF. DNA of the CDR3: TGTGCCAGCAGCCAGGCCAGCTCTGGAAACACCATATATTTT. The V and J genes are TRBV3-1 (or the pseudogene TRBV3-2) and TRBJ1-3; D gene unclear. Germline-derived CDR1 and CDR2 are LGHDT and YNNKEL (reference sequence). V gave up 3 bases and J gave up 0 bases, with 6 bases separating them. This CDR3 has 14 residues.

This chain uses TRBV6-5 with TRBJ2-7; 9 bases line up with TRBD2. V was pared by 6 bases and J by 11 bases, with 11 bases of the junction left unmatched. CDR3 length: 13 residues. Germline V lookup: CDR1 MNHEY, CDR2 SVGAGI. This CDR3 reads CASRPRVGGREYF. CDR3 in DNA: TGTGCCAGCAGGCCGCGAGTGGGCGGGAGGGAGTACTTC.

The chain combines TRBV25-1 with TRBJ1-2, with a weak D call TRBD1 (6 bases). The CDR3 runs 15 residues. V lost 3 bases and J lost 0, with 11 bases in between. Germline V CDR1 and CDR2: MGHDK, SYGVNS. The CDR3 DNA sequence: TGTGCCAGCAGTGACCGGACAGCAGCTAACTATGGCTACACCTTC. Amino acid sequence: CASSDRTAANYGYTF.

This sequence joins TRBV10-2 and TRBJ1-1, with TRBD1 matching 8 bases. Germline values: CDR1 WSHSY, CDR2 SAAADI. The CDR3 has 13 amino acids. V lost 6 bases, J lost 9 bases, and 9 bases stayed unmatched. CDR3 nucleotide sequence: TGCGCCAGCAGCCCCGGGACAGGAGGGAAAGCTTTCTTT. Translating gives CASSPGTGGKAFF.

The J gene is TRBJ1-2, the V gene TRBV28; no definite D call. Germline V gene data show CDR1 as MDHEN and CDR2 as SYDVKM. The CDR3 totals 13 residues. V lost 5 bases and J lost 7, with 14 bases in between. This CDR3 is CASSGPVLGGYTF. The DNA for the CDR3 is TGTGCCAGCAGTGGGCCAGTCTTAGGTGGCTACACCTTC.

The chain uses TRBV11-3 and TRBJ1-1; weak D call: TRBD1 (5 bases). Germline V gives CDR1 SGHNT, CDR2 YENEEA. With 4 bases removed from V and 6 bases from J, the gap between germline ends came to 9 bases. The CDR3 length is 12 residues. This CDR3 reads CASSSTGPEAFF. The CDR3 region has the DNA TGTGCCAGCAGCTCTACAGGTCCTGAAGCTTTCTTT.

This clone occurred once. The chain joins TRBV20-1 to TRBJ1-5, with D perhaps TRBD1 (6 bases). The CDR3 totals 14 residues. Germline V gene lookup returns CDR1 DFQATT and CDR2 SNEGSKA (reference sequence). Trimming stripped 3 bases from V and 3 bases from J, with 12 bases between. The CDR3 DNA follows: TGCAGTGCTAGTGGACAGAGCGACAATCAGCCCCAGCATTTT. It encodes CSASGQSDNQPQHF.

The J gene is TRBJ2-3, the V gene TRBV7-9, with a possible D match to TRBD2 (6 bases). CDR3 size: 13 residues. Per the germline V gene, CDR1 is SEHNR and CDR2 is FQNEAQ (reference sequence). Trimming removed 6 bases at V and 3 bases at J, with 10 bases between. CDR3 loop: CASRPGETDTQYF. The CDR3 coding sequence is TGTGCCAGCAGACCGGGGGAGACAGATACGCAGTATTTT.

This clone has only one observation. J is TRBJ1-1 and V is TRBV12-3 or TRBV12-4, with D possibly matching TRBD1 (5 bases). The germline V and J ends were trimmed by 3 bases and 11 bases, with 16 bases remaining between them. This CDR3 spans 13 amino acids. The CDR3 here is CASSFGGVGRAFF. CDR3 nucleotides: TGTGCCAGCAGTTTCGGGGGGGTCGGTAGGGCTTTCTTT.

As DNA, the CDR3 is TGTGCCATCAGCCGGGATTCCTACAATGAGCAGTTCTTC. The encoded protein is CAISRDSYNEQFF. The chain combines TRBV10-3 with TRBJ2-1; a possible D gene is TRBD2 (5 bases). Germline V gives CDR1 ENHRY, CDR2 SYGVKD. V dropped 6 bases and J dropped 1 base, with 7 bases sitting between them. The CDR3 contains 13 residues.

The V gene is TRBV19, the J gene TRBJ1-1; 9 bases map to TRBD1. V shed 6 bases, J shed 7 bases, and the junction held 15 bases outside the gene matches. This CDR3 is 16 amino acids long. The V gene's germline CDR1 is LNHDA and CDR2 SQIVND (reference sequence). CDR3 residues: CASSPTGGGNPLEAFF. CDR3 coding DNA: TGTGCCAGTAGCCCAACAGGGGGCGGGAATCCACTTGAAGCTTTCTTT.

The V and J genes are TRBV7-9 and TRBJ2-3; 11 nucleotides line up with TRBD1. V gave up 5 bases and J gave up 4 bases; unmatched junction bases: 5. Germline V gives CDR1 SEHNR, CDR2 FQNEAQ (reference sequence). The CDR3 runs to 15 residues. CDR3 in DNA: TGTGCCAGCAGCCTCCGGACAGGGGGCCCAGATACGCAGTATTTT. As protein: CASSLRTGGPDTQYF.

V usage is TRBV27 and J usage is TRBJ1-2, with 12 bases aligning to TRBD1. V was clipped by 6 bases and J by 1 base; unmatched bases: 6. This CDR3 contains 16 residues. Germline CDR1 and CDR2: MNHEY and SMNVEV (reference sequence). CDR3 loop: CASRGTGGRGNYGYTF. CDR3 nucleotide sequence: TGTGCCAGCAGAGGGACAGGGGGCAGGGGTAACTATGGCTACACCTTC.

The V and J genes are TRBV4-2 and TRBJ2-1, with 12 bases that match TRBD2. The CDR3 is 14 amino acids. From germline, CDR1 is LGHNA and CDR2 YNFKEQ. The junction had 5 bases not matched to a gene; V was cut back by 6 bases and J by 8 bases. CDR3 region: CASRGLAGFDEQFF. CDR3 in DNA: TGTGCCAGCAGAGGACTAGCGGGGTTTGATGAGCAGTTCTTC.

This clone was detected only a few times. The chain combines TRBV30 with TRBJ2-2; D unresolved. CDR3 size: 15 residues. Between the trimmed V and J ends, which lost 3 bases and 2 bases, there was a span of 13 bases. Germline CDR1 reads GTSNPN; CDR2 reads SVGIG (reference sequence). The DNA for the CDR3 is TGTGCCTGGAGCCCCCTCGACTTAAACACCGGGGAGCTGTTTTTT. It translates to CAWSPLDLNTGELFF. The full variable domain, its missing parts supplied by reference TRBV30 and TRBJ2-2, is SQTIHQWPATLVQPVGSPLSLECTVEGTSNPNLYWYRQAAGRGLQLLFYSVGIGQISSEVPQNLSASRPQDRQFILSSKKLLLSDSGFYLCAWSPLDLNTGELFFGEGSRLTVL.

The V gene is TRBV30, the J gene TRBJ1-1; the D gene is possibly TRBD1 (5 bases). The V and J ends lost 3 bases and 4 bases respectively, with 15 bases between them. This CDR3 has 14 residues. The germline gives CDR1 GTSNPN, CDR2 SVGIG (reference sequence). The CDR3: CAWRAGPWTTEAFF. CDR3 bases: TGTGCCTGGAGGGCGGGGCCCTGGACCACTGAAGCTTTCTTT.

This clone was seen only a few times. The rearrangement uses TRBV27 and TRBJ2-2; 9 nucleotides match TRBD1. Germline trimming cut 2 bases from V and 4 bases from J; bases unmatched to any gene: 8. Looked up from germline, CDR1 is MNHEY and CDR2 is SMNVEV (reference sequence). CDR3 length: 17 residues. The CDR3 sequence is CASSLIGTGSVTGELFF. Written as DNA, the CDR3 is TGTGCCAGCAGTTTAATCGGGACAGGGTCGGTCACCGGGGAGCTGTTTTTT.

Only one count was recorded for this clone. The chain has TRBV19 and TRBJ2-7; TRBD1 agrees at 9 bases. CDR1 and CDR2 from the germline V gene are LNHDA and SQIVND (reference sequence). CDR3 size: 14 residues. V gave up 4 bases and J gave up 9 bases; unmatched junction bases: 10. The CDR3 nucleotides read TGTGCCAGTAGTAATGCCGGGACAGGGCTTGCGCAGTACTTC. Its protein product is CASSNAGTGLAQYF.

V is TRBV5-6 and J is TRBJ2-1, with D possibly matching TRBD2 (6 bases). The CDR3 runs to 15 residues. Trimming took 4 bases from V and 0 from J, leaving 11 bases between them. Germline loops: CDR1 SGHDT, CDR2 YYEEEE. The CDR3 loop reads CASSKGTFSYNEQFF. The CDR3 coding sequence is TGTGCCAGCAGCAAAGGGACTTTCTCCTACAATGAGCAGTTCTTC.

This chain joins TRBV12-3 or TRBV12-4 and TRBJ2-3; D is uncertain. Trimming left V 8 bases short and J 0 bases short, with 9 bases between. The CDR3 runs to 13 residues. The CDR3 protein is CASVDISTDTQYF. The CDR3 DNA sequence: TGTGCCAGCGTTGACATTAGCACAGATACGCAGTATTTT.

J is TRBJ1-4 and V is TRBV2, with a tentative D call TRBD1 (6 bases). This CDR3 is built from 14 residues. V was shortened by 3 bases and J by 5 bases, with 10 bases between the two germline ends. CDR1 SNHLY and CDR2 FYNNEI come from the germline V gene. In nucleotides, the CDR3 is TGTGCCAGCAGTGATGGGCAGGGGAATGAAAAACTGTTTTTT. This encodes CASSDGQGNEKLFF.

The V call is TRBV11-1, the J call TRBJ2-5, with 8 bases identical to TRBD1. The V gene's germline CDR1 is SGHAT and CDR2 FQDESV (reference sequence). V shed 6 bases and J 0 bases; nucleotides not matched to a gene: 6. The CDR3 is 15 residues long. The chain's CDR3 is CASRPDRVYQETQYF. CDR3 nucleotide sequence: TGTGCCAGCAGGCCGGACAGGGTGTACCAAGAGACCCAGTACTTC.